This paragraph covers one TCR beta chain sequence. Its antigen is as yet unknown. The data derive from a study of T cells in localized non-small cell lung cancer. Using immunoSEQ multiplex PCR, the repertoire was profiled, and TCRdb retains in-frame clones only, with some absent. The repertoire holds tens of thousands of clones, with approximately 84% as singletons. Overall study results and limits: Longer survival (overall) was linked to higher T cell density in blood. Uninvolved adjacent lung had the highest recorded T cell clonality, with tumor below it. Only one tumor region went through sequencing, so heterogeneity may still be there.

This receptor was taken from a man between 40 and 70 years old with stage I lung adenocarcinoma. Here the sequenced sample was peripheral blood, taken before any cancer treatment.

The CDR3 region has the DNA TGTGCCACCAGGGGACAGGTCCGTGAAAAACTGTTTTTT. This gives the protein CATRGQVREKLFF. The V gene is TRBV15, the J gene TRBJ1-4, with 8 bases fitting TRBD1. V trimming: 6 bases; J trimming: 7 bases; junction bases outside the gene matches: 4. The length of the CDR3 is 13 residues. Germline values: CDR1 LNHNV, CDR2 YYDKDF (reference sequence).